Listed here are 5 T cell receptor beta chains from one sample, sequenced in a study of blood T cell repertoires in COVID-19. TCRdb keeps only in-frame clones here, not all; method: immunoSEQ multiplex PCR. Here the sample spans around 380,000 clones, 70% to 90% being singletons. Sequencing used PBMCs or T cells enriched from blood (not recorded which). Receptors were obtained from a man younger than 45 who had recovered from COVID-19.

This chain links TRBV30 with TRBJ1-6; D is undetermined. The V end was cut by 8 bases, the J end by 6 bases, with 29 bases between. This CDR3 is 18 amino acids long. Germline loops: CDR1 GTSNPN, CDR2 SVGIG (reference sequence). This CDR3 reads CAAISHHSILGANSPLHF. DNA of the CDR3: TGTGCCGCCATCTCCCACCATAGCATATTAGGAGCTAATTCACCCCTCCACTTT.

This CDR3 is CASSPGTGKTNEQFF. Here the CDR3 DNA reads TGTGCCAGCTCACCCGGGACAGGGAAGACCAATGAGCAGTTCTTC. The chain links TRBV18 to TRBJ2-1; TRBD1 agrees at 9 bases. The CDR3 loop spans 15 amino acids. The germline V gene has CDR1 KGHSH and CDR2 LQKENI. The V and J ends lost 3 bases and 6 bases, in that order; junction bases with no gene match: 6.

The chain carries TRBV5-1 and TRBJ2-5, with 15 bases aligning to TRBD2. The CDR3 runs 17 residues. Germline CDR1 SGHRS, CDR2 YFSETQ. Losses at the gene ends were 4 bases for V and 4 bases for J; bases not matched to a gene: 8. CDR3 amino acids: CASSPGLAGGRGETQYF. CDR3 nucleotide sequence: TGCGCCAGCAGCCCGGGACTAGCGGGGGGCCGGGGAGAGACCCAGTACTTC.

The chain recombines TRBV3-1 (or the pseudogene TRBV3-2) with TRBJ1-2; 8 nucleotides align to TRBD1. With 4 bases clipped from V and 4 bases from J, the junction kept 5 bases outside the gene matches. The CDR3 sequence is 14 residues long. The germline CDR1 and CDR2 sequences are LGHDT and YNNKEL (reference sequence). The CDR3 DNA sequence: TGTGCCAGCAGCCCTCGGACAGGGAGCTATGGCTACACCTTC. This sequence encodes CASSPRTGSYGYTF.

J is TRBJ2-5 and V is TRBV7-9, with D hard to call. V was pared by 7 bases and J by 0 bases, with 12 bases between. CDR1 and CDR2 (germline): SEHNR, FQNEAQ (reference sequence). The length of the CDR3 is 14 residues. The CDR3 nucleotides read TGTGCCAGCACCTCCGTAATGTACCAAGAGACCCAGTACTTC. Its protein is CASTSVMYQETQYF. The full variable domain, its missing parts supplied by reference TRBV7-9 and TRBJ2-5, is DTGVSQNPRHKITKRGQNVTFRCDPISEHNRLYWYRQTLGQGPEFLTYFQNEAQLEKSRLLSDRFSAERPKGSFSTLEIQRTEQGDSAMYLCASTSVMYQETQYFGPGTRLLVL.